The TCR beta chain under discussion was sequenced for a study of T-cell memory formation after mild COVID-19. A single record per CDR3 protein comes from TCRdb applying MiXCR to the 5' RACE reads. The sample shows just over 400,000 distinct CDR3 sequences, roughly a quarter of them seen only once. The CDR3 spans 13 residues. CDR1 is SGHRS and CDR2 is YFSETQ in the germline V gene. V lost 1 base, J lost 1 base, and 5 bases lay in between. Study-wide results and limits: Pre-infection memory showed some responding clones, and this suggested that cross-reactive memory joined.

This clonotype came up a few times. The antigen is undetermined. This chain connects TRBV5-1 to TRBJ1-1; D gene unclear. The origin of this receptor is an adult woman who had mild COVID-19 (a few samples of this study predate the infection). Cell type and time point are not known. Sequencing used PBMCs or a T cell subset sorted from them (not recorded which). CDR3 amino acids: CASSLWQNTEAFF. In DNA, the CDR3 is TGCGCCAGCAGCTTGTGGCAGAACACTGAAGCTTTCTTT.